Sequencing of this TCR beta chain was carried out in a study of T cells in Graves' hyperthyroidism and ophthalmopathy. Orbital computed tomography and thyroid ultrasound, together with serum TRAb and thyroxine and clinical symptoms, were used for diagnoses. Many counts were recorded for this clonotype. Its antigen is undetermined. Study-level results: In the analysis, a 13 V-J model separated ophthalmopathy from stable hyperthyroidism.

TCR beta CDR3 sequences were amplified from RNA transcripts. RT-PCR in the first round (using the HTBI primer set) targeted the TCR CDR3. TCRdb re-called the multiplex PCR reads through MiXCR, storing one row per CDR3 protein. The table includes 540,000 or so distinct CDR3 sequences, approximately 15% detected once. The CDR3 runs to 17 residues. The V and J ends lost 5 bases and 0 bases respectively, with 20 bases between them. Germline V gives CDR1 SQVTM, CDR2 ANQGSEA. Sequencing input: blood. The gene calls are TRBV29-1 and TRBJ2-1; TRBD2 might be the D (6 bases). The TCR originated in a woman aged 30 to 39 with Graves' hyperthyroidism. This CDR3 reads CSVPRGYPRGSYNEQFF. For the CDR3, the DNA is TGCAGCGTTCCAAGGGGCTACCCGCGGGGCTCCTACAATGAGCAGTTCTTC.